One and the same sample provided the 7 T cell receptor beta chains below, sequenced in a study of Tregs in tolerant kidney transplant recipients. The method was immunoSEQ multiplex PCR; TCRdb's version includes in-frame clones alone and lacks a portion of them. The sample has 85,000 to 95,000 clones, around 94% seen once. The sequenced sample was CD8+ T cells from blood. The origin of the receptors is a human donor in good health.

V gene TRBV7-9 combines with J gene TRBJ2-3; unclear D gene. The CDR3 is made up of 14 amino acids. Deletions cut 8 bases from V and 1 base from J, with 13 bases between. The germline gives CDR1 SEHNR, CDR2 FQNEAQ (reference sequence). CDR3 amino acids: CASLGWSRTDTQYF. The CDR3 nucleotides are TGTGCCAGCCTTGGTTGGTCCCGCACAGATACGCAGTATTTT.

The CDR3 DNA sequence: TGCGCCAGCACCGGGACAGATTCTGGAAACACCATATATTTT. Translating it yields CASTGTDSGNTIYF. The gene calls are TRBV23-1 and TRBJ1-3; 7 nucleotides line up with TRBD1. TRBV23-1 is an open reading frame, and its role is uncertain. The CDR3 totals 14 residues. The ends lost 7 bases at V and 1 base at J; junction bases unmatched: 4.

The J gene is TRBJ2-3, the V gene TRBV5-1; D unresolved. This CDR3 is 12 amino acids long. Per the germline V gene, CDR1 is SGHRS and CDR2 is YFSETQ. V gave up 0 bases and J gave up 6 bases, with 5 bases separating them. The CDR3 nucleotides are TGCGCCAGCAGCTTGGATCGTGATACGCAGTATTTT. Its translation: CASSLDRDTQYF.

V and J are TRBV23-1 and TRBJ1-1; no definite D call. TRBV23-1 is flagged as an ORF with uncertain function. The CDR3 length is 14 residues. Trimming pared 1 base from V and 3 bases from J, leaving 9 bases between. The CDR3 sequence: CASSQFHPDTEAFF. CDR3 in DNA: TGCGCCAGCAGTCAATTTCATCCAGACACTGAAGCTTTCTTT.

The gene calls are TRBV18 and TRBJ2-1, with D possibly matching TRBD1 (5 bases). Germline CDR1 reads KGHSH; CDR2 reads LQKENI. The CDR3 totals 15 residues. V lost 3 bases, J lost 3 bases, and 12 bases lay in between. CDR3: CASSPGRDLYNEQFF. The CDR3 DNA reads as TGTGCCAGCTCACCGGGCAGGGATCTCTACAATGAGCAGTTCTTC.

This sequence joins TRBV7-2 and TRBJ1-6; possible D gene TRBD1, 5 bases. Trimming cost V 5 bases and J 6 bases, with 17 bases left between them. This CDR3 has 16 amino acids. Looked up from germline, CDR1 is SGHTA and CDR2 is FQGNSA. CDR3 residues: CASSNLLTATNSPLHF. The CDR3 coding sequence is TGTGCCAGCAGCAACCTGCTGACAGCTACTAATTCACCCCTCCACTTT.

The chain has TRBV14 and TRBJ2-2; 9 bases line up with TRBD1. The V segment lost 5 bases and the J segment 6 bases; nucleotides outside the gene matches: 7. Germline V CDR1 and CDR2: SGHDN, FVKESK. The CDR3 totals 15 residues. CDR3 protein: CASSDGTGYAGELFF. CDR3 DNA: TGTGCCAGCAGCGATGGGACAGGGTACGCCGGGGAGCTGTTTTTT. Filled out from reference TRBV14 and TRBJ2-2, the complete variable domain reads EAGVTQFPSHSVIEKGQTVTLRCDPISGHDNLYWYRRVMGKEIKFLLHFVKESKQDESGMPNNRFLAERTGGTYSTLKVQPAELEDSGVYFCASSDGTGYAGELFFGEGSRLTVL.